These 2 T cell receptor beta chains came from one sample sequenced in a study of blood T cell repertoires in COVID-19. The table came from immunoSEQ multiplex PCR; TCRdb's copy has only in-frame clones and leaves some out. Among 190,000 or so clones listed, roughly 89% were seen once. Sequenced material: peripheral blood. The source is a man in his forties with acute or convalescent COVID-19.

The chain links TRBV7-9 to TRBJ2-3; no firm D call. V was shortened by 2 bases and J by 0 bases, with 3 bases between the two germline ends. The CDR3 spans 13 residues. Germline loops: CDR1 SEHNR, CDR2 FQNEAQ (reference sequence). As DNA, the CDR3 is TGTGCCAGCAGCTTACTGAGCACAGATACGCAGTATTTT. Translating gives CASSLLSTDTQYF. The entire variable domain, with the rest obtained from reference TRBV7-9 and TRBJ2-3, is as follows: DTGVSQNPRHKITKRGQNVTFRCDPISEHNRLYWYRQTLGQGPEFLTYFQNEAQLEKSRLLSDRFSAERPKGSFSTLEIQRTEQGDSAMYLCASSLLSTDTQYFGPGTRLTVL.

The chain couples TRBV6-5 to TRBJ2-1; 8 bases agree with TRBD1. V lost 6 bases, J lost 6 bases, and 10 bases stayed unmatched. CDR1 is MNHEY and CDR2 is SVGAGI in the germline V gene. This CDR3 comprises 15 residues. The CDR3 nucleotides read TGTGCCAGCAGGAGTCTCAGGGGGCGCGTCAATGAGCAGTTCTTC. This encodes CASRSLRGRVNEQFF.